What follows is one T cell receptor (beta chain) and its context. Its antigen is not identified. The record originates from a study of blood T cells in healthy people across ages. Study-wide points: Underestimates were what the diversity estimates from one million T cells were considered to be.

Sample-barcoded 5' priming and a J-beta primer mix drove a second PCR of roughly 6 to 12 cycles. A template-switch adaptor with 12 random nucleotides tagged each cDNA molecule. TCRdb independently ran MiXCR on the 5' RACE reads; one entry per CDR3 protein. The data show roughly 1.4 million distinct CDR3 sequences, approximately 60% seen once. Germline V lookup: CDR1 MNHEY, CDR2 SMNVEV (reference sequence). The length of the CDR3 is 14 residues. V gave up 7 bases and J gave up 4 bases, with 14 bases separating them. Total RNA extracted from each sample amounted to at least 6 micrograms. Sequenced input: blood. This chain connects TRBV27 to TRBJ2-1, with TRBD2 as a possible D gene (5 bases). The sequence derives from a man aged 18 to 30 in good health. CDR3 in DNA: TGTGCCAGCAATCCCGGGAACCTTTACAATGAGCAGTTCTTC. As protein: CASNPGNLYNEQFF.